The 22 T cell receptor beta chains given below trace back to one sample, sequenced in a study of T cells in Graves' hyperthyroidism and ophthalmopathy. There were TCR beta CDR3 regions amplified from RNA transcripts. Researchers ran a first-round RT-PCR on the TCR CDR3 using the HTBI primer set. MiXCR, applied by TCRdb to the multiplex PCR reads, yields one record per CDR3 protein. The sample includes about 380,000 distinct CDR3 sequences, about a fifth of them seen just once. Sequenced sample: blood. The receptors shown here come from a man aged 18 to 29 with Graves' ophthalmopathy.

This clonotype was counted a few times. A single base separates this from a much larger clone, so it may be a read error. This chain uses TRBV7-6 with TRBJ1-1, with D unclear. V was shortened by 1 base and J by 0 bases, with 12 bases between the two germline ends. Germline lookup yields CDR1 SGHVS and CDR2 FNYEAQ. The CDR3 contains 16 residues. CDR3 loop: CASSLGAVTMNTEAFF. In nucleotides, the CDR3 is TGTGCCAGCAGCTTAGGGGCAGTCACTATGAACACTGAAGCTTTCTTT.

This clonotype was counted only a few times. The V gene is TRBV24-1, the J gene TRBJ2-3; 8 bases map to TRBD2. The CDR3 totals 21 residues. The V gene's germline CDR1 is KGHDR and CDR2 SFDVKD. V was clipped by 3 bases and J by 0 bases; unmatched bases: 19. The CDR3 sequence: CATSDASGRRGGLESTDTQYF. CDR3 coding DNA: TGTGCCACCAGTGATGCCTCCGGGAGGCGCGGGGGACTAGAGAGCACAGATACGCAGTATTTT.

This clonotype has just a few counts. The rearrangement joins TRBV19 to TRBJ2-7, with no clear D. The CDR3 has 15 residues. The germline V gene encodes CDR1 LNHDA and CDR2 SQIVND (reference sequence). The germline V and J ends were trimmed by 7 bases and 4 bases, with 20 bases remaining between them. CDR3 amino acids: CASKVSATTRYEQYF. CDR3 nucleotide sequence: TGTGCCAGTAAGGTTTCGGCGACAACAAGGTACGAGCAGTACTTC.

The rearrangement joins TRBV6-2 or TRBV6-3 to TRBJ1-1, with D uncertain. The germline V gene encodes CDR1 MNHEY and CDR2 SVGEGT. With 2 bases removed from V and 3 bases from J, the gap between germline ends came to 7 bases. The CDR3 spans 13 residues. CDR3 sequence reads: CASSYPDDTEAFF. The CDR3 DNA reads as TGTGCCAGCAGTTACCCGGACGACACTGAAGCTTTCTTT.

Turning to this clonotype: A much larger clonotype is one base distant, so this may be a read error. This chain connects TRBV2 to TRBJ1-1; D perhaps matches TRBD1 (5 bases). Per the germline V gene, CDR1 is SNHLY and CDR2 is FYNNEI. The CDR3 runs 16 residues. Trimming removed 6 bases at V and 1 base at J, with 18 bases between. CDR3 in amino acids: CASSFSGTDRNTEAFF. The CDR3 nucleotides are TGTGCCAGCAGCTTCTCCGGTACTGACAGGAACACTGAAGCTTTCTTT.

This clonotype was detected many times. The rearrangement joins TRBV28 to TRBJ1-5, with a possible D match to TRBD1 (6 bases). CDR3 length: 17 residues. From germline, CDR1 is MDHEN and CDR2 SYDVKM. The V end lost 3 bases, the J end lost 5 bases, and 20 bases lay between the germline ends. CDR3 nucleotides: TGTGCCAGCAGTTTTGGGTTTGGTAGGGGGGGGCATCAGCCCCAGCATTTT. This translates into CASSFGFGRGGHQPQHF.

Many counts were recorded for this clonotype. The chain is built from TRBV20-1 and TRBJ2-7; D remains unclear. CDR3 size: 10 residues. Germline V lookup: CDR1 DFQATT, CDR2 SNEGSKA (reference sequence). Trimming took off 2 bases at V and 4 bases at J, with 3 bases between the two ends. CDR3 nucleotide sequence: TGCAGTGCTAGACTATACGAGCAGTACTTC. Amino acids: CSARLYEQYF.

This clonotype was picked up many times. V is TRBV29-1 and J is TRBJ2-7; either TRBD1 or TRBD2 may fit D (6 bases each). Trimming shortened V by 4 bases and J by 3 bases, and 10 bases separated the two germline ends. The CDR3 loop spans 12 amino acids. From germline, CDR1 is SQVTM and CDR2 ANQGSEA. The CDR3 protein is CSVVGGLYEQYF. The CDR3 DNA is TGCAGCGTTGTTGGGGGGCTCTACGAGCAGTACTTC.

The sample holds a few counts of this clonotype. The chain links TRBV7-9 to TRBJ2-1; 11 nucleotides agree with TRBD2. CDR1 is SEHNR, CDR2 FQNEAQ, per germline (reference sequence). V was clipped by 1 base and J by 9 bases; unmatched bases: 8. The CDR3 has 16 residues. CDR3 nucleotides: TGTGCCAGCAGCTTAGGCCCTAGCGGGGGGCGGGGTGAGCAGTTCTTC. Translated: CASSLGPSGGRGEQFF.

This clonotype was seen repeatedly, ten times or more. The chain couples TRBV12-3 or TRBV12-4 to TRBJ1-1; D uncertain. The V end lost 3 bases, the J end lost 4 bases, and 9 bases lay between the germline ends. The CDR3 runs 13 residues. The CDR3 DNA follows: TGTGCCAGCAGTTTCGGGGAGGGCACTGAAGCTTTCTTT. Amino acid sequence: CASSFGEGTEAFF.

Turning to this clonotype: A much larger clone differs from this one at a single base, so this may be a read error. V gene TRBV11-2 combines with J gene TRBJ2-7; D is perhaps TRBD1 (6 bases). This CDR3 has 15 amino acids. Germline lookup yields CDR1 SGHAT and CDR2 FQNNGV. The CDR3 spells CASSHYRDNSYEQCF. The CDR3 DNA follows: TGTGCCAGCAGCCACTACCGGGACAACTCCTACGAGCAGTGCTTC.

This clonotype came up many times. The CDR3 sequence: CATRLDGFYNSPLHF. Written as DNA, the CDR3 is TGTGCCACCCGTCTTGACGGGTTCTATAATTCACCCCTCCACTTT. The rearrangement links TRBV27 to TRBJ1-6; D is uncertain. Germline assignment: CDR1 MNHEY and CDR2 SMNVEV (reference sequence). The V gene lost 10 bases and the J gene lost 3 bases, with 16 bases spanning the gap. The CDR3 spans 15 residues.

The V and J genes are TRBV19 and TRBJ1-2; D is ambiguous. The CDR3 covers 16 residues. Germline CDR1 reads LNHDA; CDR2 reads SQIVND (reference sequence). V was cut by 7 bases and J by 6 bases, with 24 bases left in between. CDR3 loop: CASIPSLAQLANGYTF. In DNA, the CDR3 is TGTGCCAGTATCCCCTCGTTGGCACAGTTGGCTAATGGCTACACCTTC.

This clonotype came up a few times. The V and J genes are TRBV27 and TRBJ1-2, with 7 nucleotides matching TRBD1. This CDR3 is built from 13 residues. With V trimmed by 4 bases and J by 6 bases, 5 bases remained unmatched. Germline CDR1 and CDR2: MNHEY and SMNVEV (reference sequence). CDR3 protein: CASSSQGVDGYTF. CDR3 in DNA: TGTGCCAGCAGTTCCCAGGGGGTGGATGGCTACACCTTC.

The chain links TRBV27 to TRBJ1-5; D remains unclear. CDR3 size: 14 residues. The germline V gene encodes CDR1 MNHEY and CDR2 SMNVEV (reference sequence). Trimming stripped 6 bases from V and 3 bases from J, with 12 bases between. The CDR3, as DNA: TGTGCCAGCAGCTCCCGGGAACTCAATCAGCCCCAGCATTTT. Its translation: CASSSRELNQPQHF.

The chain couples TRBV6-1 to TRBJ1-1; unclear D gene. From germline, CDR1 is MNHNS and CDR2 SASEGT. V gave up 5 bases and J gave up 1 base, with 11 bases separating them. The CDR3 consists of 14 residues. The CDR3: CASSIRQRNTEAFF. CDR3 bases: TGTGCCAGCAGTATAAGACAACGGAACACTGAAGCTTTCTTT.

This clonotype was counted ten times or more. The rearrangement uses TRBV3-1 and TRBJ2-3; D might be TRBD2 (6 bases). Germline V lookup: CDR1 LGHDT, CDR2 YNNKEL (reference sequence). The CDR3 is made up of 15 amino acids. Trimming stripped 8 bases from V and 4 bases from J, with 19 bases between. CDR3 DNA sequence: TGTGCCAGCCGTTGGGGGGACCGACCCTCAGATACGCAGTATTTT. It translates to CASRWGDRPSDTQYF.

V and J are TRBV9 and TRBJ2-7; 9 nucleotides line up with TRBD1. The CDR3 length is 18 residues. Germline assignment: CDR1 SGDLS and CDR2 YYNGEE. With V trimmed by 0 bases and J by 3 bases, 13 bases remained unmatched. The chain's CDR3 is CASSVATGTGKLGYEQYF. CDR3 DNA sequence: TGTGCCAGCAGCGTAGCGACCGGGACAGGGAAGCTGGGCTACGAGCAGTACTTC.

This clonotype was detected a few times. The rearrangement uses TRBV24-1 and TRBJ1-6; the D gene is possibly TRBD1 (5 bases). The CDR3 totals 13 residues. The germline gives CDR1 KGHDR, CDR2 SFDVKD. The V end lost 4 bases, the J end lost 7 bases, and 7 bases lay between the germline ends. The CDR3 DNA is TGTGCCACCAGTGAGGCAGGGAATTCACCCCTCCACTTT. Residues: CATSEAGNSPLHF.

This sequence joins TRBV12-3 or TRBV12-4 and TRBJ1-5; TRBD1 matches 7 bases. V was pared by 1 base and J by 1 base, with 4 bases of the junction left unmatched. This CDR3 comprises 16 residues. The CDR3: CASSLDDRASNQPQHF. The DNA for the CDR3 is TGTGCCAGCAGTTTAGACGACAGGGCAAGCAATCAGCCCCAGCATTTT.

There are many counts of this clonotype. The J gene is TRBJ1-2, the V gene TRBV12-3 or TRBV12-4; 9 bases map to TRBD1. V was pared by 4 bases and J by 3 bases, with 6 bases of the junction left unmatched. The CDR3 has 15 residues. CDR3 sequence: CASSSRTGVYYGYTF. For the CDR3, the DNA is TGTGCCAGCAGTTCTAGGACAGGGGTTTACTATGGCTACACCTTC.

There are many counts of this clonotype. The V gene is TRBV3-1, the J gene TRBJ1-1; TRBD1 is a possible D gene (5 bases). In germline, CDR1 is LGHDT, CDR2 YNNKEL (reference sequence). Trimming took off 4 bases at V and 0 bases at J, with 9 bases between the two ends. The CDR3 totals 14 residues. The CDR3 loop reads CASSPRTMNTEAFF. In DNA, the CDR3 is TGTGCCAGCAGCCCGAGGACAATGAACACTGAAGCTTTCTTT.